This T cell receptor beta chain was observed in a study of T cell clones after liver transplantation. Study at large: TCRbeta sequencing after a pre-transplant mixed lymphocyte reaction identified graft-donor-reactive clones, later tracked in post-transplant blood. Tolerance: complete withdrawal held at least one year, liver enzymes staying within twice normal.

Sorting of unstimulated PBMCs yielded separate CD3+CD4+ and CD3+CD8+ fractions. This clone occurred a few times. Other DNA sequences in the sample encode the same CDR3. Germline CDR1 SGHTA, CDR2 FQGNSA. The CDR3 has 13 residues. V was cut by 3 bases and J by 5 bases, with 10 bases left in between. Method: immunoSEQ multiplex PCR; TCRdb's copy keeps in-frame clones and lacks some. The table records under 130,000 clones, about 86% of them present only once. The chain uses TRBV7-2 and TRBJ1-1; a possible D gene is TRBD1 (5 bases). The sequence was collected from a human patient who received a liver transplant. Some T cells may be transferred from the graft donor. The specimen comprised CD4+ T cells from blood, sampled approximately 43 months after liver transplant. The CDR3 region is CASSLGGRTEAFF. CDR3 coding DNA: TGTGCCAGCAGCTTGGGGGGTAGAACTGAAGCTTTCTTT.